The 20 T cell receptor beta chains presented below share a single source sample, sequenced in a study of naive and memory T cell subsets. Findings and limits, study-wide: A few larger clonotypes appeared in naive repertoires, especially CD8, possibly memory cells re-expressing CD45RA.

The beta constant-region primer was an equimolar mix of two oligonucleotides covering TRBC1 and TRBC2. Ligated cDNA was amplified by four rounds of PCR with nested alpha and beta constant-region primers and SP2. TCRdb independently ran MiXCR on the UMI-ligation and nested PCR reads; one entry per CDR3 protein. The sample has roughly 150,000 distinct CDR3 sequences, approximately 21% seen once; the top ten hold roughly 0.63%. The antigens these receptors bind are not known. The sequenced sample consisted of naive CD8+ T cells from blood. These receptors were obtained from a human donor in good health.

The J gene is TRBJ2-1, the V gene TRBV28; D is unclear. The V gene lost 2 bases and the J gene lost 5 bases, with 13 bases spanning the gap. The CDR3 sequence is 15 residues long. Germline V gives CDR1 MDHEN, CDR2 SYDVKM. The DNA of the CDR3 is TGTGCCAGCAGTTTAGGTCCAGAGCCTCACAATGAGCAGTTCTTC. Encoded protein: CASSLGPEPHNEQFF.

The rearrangement joins TRBV9 to TRBJ2-7; tentative D call: TRBD1 (6 bases). With 0 bases removed from V and 6 bases from J, the gap between germline ends came to 13 bases. Germline V gene data show CDR1 as SGDLS and CDR2 as YYNGEE. The CDR3 consists of 14 residues. The CDR3 bases are TGTGCCAGCAGCGTAGATCCGGCAGGGGTCGAGCAGTACTTC. It specifies CASSVDPAGVEQYF.

This clonotype occurred once. The V call is TRBV2, the J call TRBJ2-7; D might be TRBD1 (6 bases). V lost 10 bases and J lost 6, with 22 bases in between. Germline V gene lookup returns CDR1 SNHLY and CDR2 FYNNEI. The CDR3 totals 14 residues. The CDR3 protein is CATLWTAAGIEQYF. CDR3 coding DNA: TGTGCCACCCTTTGGACAGCGGCCGGGATCGAGCAGTACTTC.

The V and J genes are TRBV9 and TRBJ2-1; TRBD1 might be the D (6 bases). The germline CDR1 and CDR2 sequences are SGDLS and YYNGEE. The V gene lost 4 bases and the J gene lost 13 bases, with 21 bases spanning the gap. This CDR3 has 14 amino acids. CDR3 amino acids: CASSPTWGSRGQFF. The CDR3 region has the DNA TGTGCCAGCAGCCCCACGTGGGGTAGCAGGGGCCAGTTCTTC.

This clonotype was seen a handful of times. The rearrangement joins TRBV27 to TRBJ2-4; TRBD2 agrees at 8 bases. Losses at the gene ends were 5 bases for V and 2 bases for J; bases not matched to a gene: 8. CDR3 length: 16 amino acids. The germline CDR1 and CDR2 sequences are MNHEY and SMNVEV (reference sequence). CDR3 region: CASSVGGGASKNIQYF. CDR3 in DNA: TGTGCCAGCAGTGTCGGGGGGGGCGCATCCAAAAACATTCAGTACTTC.

This clonotype came up a few times. This rearrangement joins TRBV20-1 to TRBJ2-7; 9 bases match TRBD1. The CDR3 consists of 15 residues. V lost 6 bases to trimming and J lost 2 bases; unmatched junction nucleotides: 11. Germline V CDR1 and CDR2: DFQATT, SNEGSKA (reference sequence). The CDR3 here is CSASPRDRVTYEQYF. The CDR3 bases are TGCAGTGCCTCACCCCGGGACAGGGTAACCTACGAGCAGTACTTC.

The rearrangement links TRBV29-1 to TRBJ1-2; D not certain. V lost 4 bases to trimming and J lost 6 bases, with 15 bases between them. The germline gives CDR1 SQVTM, CDR2 ANQGSEA. This CDR3 has 13 residues. CDR3 loop: CSVVGQVYDGYTF. Here the CDR3 DNA reads TGCAGCGTTGTAGGGCAGGTTTACGATGGCTACACCTTC.

This clonotype was detected only a few times. The chain combines TRBV7-9 with TRBJ2-5; maybe TRBD2 (5 bases). V lost 5 bases, J lost 2 bases, and 12 bases lay in between. The CDR3 covers 14 residues. Germline V lookup: CDR1 SEHNR, CDR2 FQNEAQ (reference sequence). In DNA, the CDR3 is TGTGCCAGCAGCCCGGAGGTAGTACAAGAGACCCAGTACTTC. Translating gives CASSPEVVQETQYF. The entire variable domain, with the rest obtained from reference TRBV7-9 and TRBJ2-5, is as follows: DTGVSQNPRHKITKRGQNVTFRCDPISEHNRLYWYRQTLGQGPEFLTYFQNEAQLEKSRLLSDRFSAERPKGSFSTLEIQRTEQGDSAMYLCASSPEVVQETQYFGPGTRLLVL.

This clonotype was detected only a few times. The chain couples TRBV28 to TRBJ2-7, with D unresolved. This CDR3 has 15 residues. In germline, CDR1 is MDHEN, CDR2 SYDVKM. Trimming stripped 4 bases from V and 3 bases from J, with 16 bases between. The chain's CDR3 is CASSSFDGLNYEQYF. CDR3 DNA sequence: TGTGCCAGCAGTTCCTTTGACGGCCTAAACTACGAGCAGTACTTC.

This clonotype turned up a few times. The CDR3 bases are TGTGCCAGCAGTGAGGAGACAGGGATGAACACTGAAGCTTTCTTT. Its protein product is CASSEETGMNTEAFF. This rearrangement joins TRBV12-3 or TRBV12-4 to TRBJ1-1; 7 nucleotides align to TRBD1. Losses at the gene ends were 5 bases for V and 0 bases for J; bases not matched to a gene: 6. CDR3 length: 15 amino acids.

The chain combines TRBV4-1 with TRBJ2-1, with 13 bases lining up with TRBD2. With 3 bases clipped from V and 4 bases from J, the junction kept 3 bases outside the gene matches. CDR1 is MGHRA and CDR2 is YSYEKL in the germline V gene. The CDR3 extends over 16 amino acids. The CDR3, as DNA: TGCGCCAGCAGCCAGTTACTAGCGGGAGGGTACAATGAGCAGTTCTTC. Amino acids: CASSQLLAGGYNEQFF.

This clonotype has more than one count but fewer than ten. CDR3 region: CASSKGQTNEKLFF. CDR3 DNA sequence: TGTGCCAGCAGTAAGGGACAGACAAATGAAAAACTGTTTTTT. The chain is built from TRBV12-3 or TRBV12-4 and TRBJ1-4; 7 bases are shared with TRBD1. Trimming took 5 bases from V and 5 from J; bases not matched to a gene: 5. The CDR3 totals 14 residues.

The CDR3 DNA sequence: TGCGCCAGCAGAGACGACCCCCCGAACTACGAGCAGTACTTC. Translated, it gives CASRDDPPNYEQYF. The V and J genes are TRBV5-1 and TRBJ2-7, with no clear D. The CDR3 covers 14 residues. V was pared by 5 bases and J by 3 bases, with 15 bases between. Germline V gives CDR1 SGHRS, CDR2 YFSETQ.

The CDR3 DNA reads TGCAGTGCTAGACCCAGGGAAGGCTACGAGCAGTACTTC. It yields the protein CSARPREGYEQYF. This chain joins TRBV20-1 and TRBJ2-7, with D tentatively TRBD1 (5 bases). CDR1 and CDR2 (germline): DFQATT, SNEGSKA (reference sequence). This CDR3 comprises 13 residues. With 2 bases removed from V and 3 bases from J, the gap between germline ends came to 11 bases.

CDR3: CASTSGQGGQPQHF. The CDR3, as DNA: TGTGCCAGCACCAGCGGACAGGGAGGTCAGCCCCAGCATTTT. The chain has TRBV12-3 or TRBV12-4 and TRBJ1-5, with 8 nucleotides matching TRBD1. This CDR3 has 14 residues. V trimming: 7 bases; J trimming: 6 bases; junction bases outside the gene matches: 8.

The chain employs TRBV5-1 and TRBJ2-5; no reliable D call. This CDR3 has 13 residues. Germline-derived CDR1 and CDR2 are SGHRS and YFSETQ. V gave up 2 bases and J gave up 3 bases, with 8 bases separating them. The CDR3 DNA reads as TGCGCCAGCAGCTTACAGCCGGAAGAGACCCAGTACTTC. Translated: CASSLQPEETQYF.

DNA for the CDR3: TGTGCCAGCAGTTACCCCCCCCGGGACGGGGAGCTGTTTTTT. Its translation: CASSYPPRDGELFF. The J gene is TRBJ2-2, the V gene TRBV6-6; D is possibly TRBD2 (5 bases). CDR1 and CDR2 (germline): MNHNY, SVGAGI (reference sequence). Between the trimmed V and J ends, which lost 2 bases and 7 bases, there was a span of 11 bases. This CDR3 spans 14 amino acids.

This clonotype has only a few counts. CDR3 in DNA: TGTGCCAGCAGCCTTAGCGGGAGGCTTCCAGAGACCCAGTACTTC. Its translation is CASSLSGRLPETQYF. This chain joins TRBV7-9 and TRBJ2-5; 10 bases are a match to TRBD2. The germline gives CDR1 SEHNR, CDR2 FQNEAQ (reference sequence). CDR3 length equals 15 residues. V lost 5 bases and J lost 4; bases outside the gene matches: 7. Together with reference TRBV7-9 and TRBJ2-5, the CDR3 gives the full variable domain: DTGVSQNPRHKITKRGQNVTFRCDPISEHNRLYWYRQTLGQGPEFLTYFQNEAQLEKSRLLSDRFSAERPKGSFSTLEIQRTEQGDSAMYLCASSLSGRLPETQYFGPGTRLLVL.

This clonotype was detected ten times or more. The chain combines TRBV12-3 or TRBV12-4 with TRBJ1-1; 7 bases match TRBD1. Trimming at V came to 3 bases and at J to 12 bases, leaving 4 bases not matched to a gene. The CDR3 contains 11 residues. CDR3 sequence (DNA): TGTGCCAGCAGTTTCAACAGGGGAACTTTCTTT. Translating it yields CASSFNRGTFF.

The rearrangement joins TRBV6-2 or TRBV6-3 to TRBJ2-7; 9 bases are a match to TRBD2. The CDR3 has 13 amino acids. The trim removed 6 bases at V and 6 bases at J, leaving 6 bases unmatched. CDR1 and CDR2 (germline): MNHEY, SVGEGT. CDR3 nucleotide sequence: TGTGCCAGCAGCCCGGGACTAGCCCGCGAGCAGTACTTC. Amino acid sequence: CASSPGLAREQYF.